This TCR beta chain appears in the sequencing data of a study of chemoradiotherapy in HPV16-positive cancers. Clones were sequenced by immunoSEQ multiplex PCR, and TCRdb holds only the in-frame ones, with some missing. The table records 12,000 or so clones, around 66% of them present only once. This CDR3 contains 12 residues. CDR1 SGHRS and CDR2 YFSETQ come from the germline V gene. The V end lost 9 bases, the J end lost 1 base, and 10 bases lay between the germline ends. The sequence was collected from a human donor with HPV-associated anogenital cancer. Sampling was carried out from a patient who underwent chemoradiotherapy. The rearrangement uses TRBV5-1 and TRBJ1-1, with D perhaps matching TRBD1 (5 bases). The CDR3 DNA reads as TGCGCCACCTCGGGGGGGAACACTGAAGCTTTCTTT. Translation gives CATSGGNTEAFF.